A selection of T cell receptor beta chains follows, all from one sample in a study of cytomegalovirus exposure and HLA in healthy donors. Data came from immunoSEQ multiplex PCR; TCRdb stores just in-frame clones and leaves some out. Here the sample spans roughly 140,000 clones, 91% being singletons. Sequencing was performed on PBMCs. All receptors derive from a young man in good health and CMV-seronegative. Each CDR3 is given with its conserved first and last residue. The order of the fields is J gene, clone size, D gene, V gene, CDR3 protein, CDR3 DNA. A D gene is named only where the DNA matches it firmly. Expanded clones get a size class; other rows say once, few or many, or leave the size out.

TRBJ2-5,.,TRBD1,TRBV2,CASSGTGVETQYF,TGTGCCAGCAGCGGGACAGGGGTTGAGACCCAGTACTTC
TRBJ2-5,.,TRBD2,TRBV6-5,CASRVAGGLETQYF,TGTGCCAGCAGGGTAGCGGGAGGGTTGGAGACCCAGTACTTC
TRBJ2-5,.,.,TRBV7-9,CASSLWQPGYSLKETQYF,TGTGCCAGCAGCTTGTGGCAACCAGGTTACTCGTTAAAAGAGACCCAGTACTTC
TRBJ1-4,.,TRBD1,TRBV9,CASSEGQSNEKLFF,TGTGCCAGCAGCGAGGGACAGAGTAATGAAAAACTGTTTTTT
TRBJ2-3,once,TRBD1,TRBV30,CAWPGQGGTDTQYF,TGTGCCTGGCCGGGACAGGGGGGCACAGATACGCAGTATTTT
TRBJ2-7,.,TRBD1,TRBV15,CATSALGQGRYEQYF,TGTGCCACCAGCGCACTGGGACAGGGTCGGTACGAGCAGTACTTC
TRBJ1-3,.,.,TRBV9,CASSVHRAGNTIYF,TGTGCCAGCAGCGTACACCGCGCTGGAAACACCATATATTTT
TRBJ2-7,.,.,TRBV5-1,CASSRDSYEQYF,TGCGCCAGCAGCCGGGACTCCTACGAGCAGTACTTC
TRBJ1-2,.,.,TRBV19,CASSIRVSANLRTNYGYTF,TGTGCCAGTAGTATCCGGGTTTCGGCAAACCTGCGAACTAACTATGGCTACACCTTC
TRBJ1-3,.,TRBD1,TRBV2,CASREPGQGATGNTIYF,TGTGCCAGCAGGGAACCGGGACAGGGGGCTACTGGAAACACCATATATTTT
TRBJ2-3,.,.,TRBV11-2,CASTRGGGVADTQYF,TGTGCCAGCACCCGAGGGGGCGGGGTGGCAGATACGCAGTATTTT
TRBJ1-1,.,.,TRBV6-5,CASSHNTGTEAFF,TGTGCCAGCAGTCACAATACAGGGACTGAAGCTTTCTTT
TRBJ2-4,once,TRBD2,TRBV5-8,CASSLMVLAGKAKNIQYF,TGTGCCAGCAGCTTGATGGTACTAGCGGGAAAAGCCAAAAACATTCAGTACTTC
TRBJ1-6,.,.,TRBV10-2,CATTSGAPVTSPLHF,TGCGCCACCACCTCTGGGGCCCCCGTGACCTCACCCCTCCACTTT
TRBJ1-6,.,.,TRBV7-6,CASSLLDGAGASPLHF,TGTGCCAGCAGCTTATTGGACGGAGCGGGGGCTTCACCCCTCCACTTT
TRBJ1-2,.,TRBD1,TRBV25-1,CASSAGTVSNYGYTF,TGTGCCAGCAGTGCCGGGACAGTTTCTAACTATGGCTACACCTTC
TRBJ2-1,.,.,TRBV2,CASQADRSSYNEQFF,TGTGCCAGCCAAGCTGACAGGAGCTCCTACAATGAGCAGTTCTTC
TRBJ2-2,once,TRBD1,TRBV5-8,CASSRDRISNTGELFF,TGTGCCAGCAGCCGGGACAGAATAAGCAACACCGGGGAGCTGTTTTTT
TRBJ2-7,.,.,TRBV6-5,CASSSRSGGLYEQYF,TGTGCCAGCAGTTCGCGGTCAGGGGGACTTTACGAGCAGTACTTC
TRBJ2-6,.,.,TRBV27,CASRRTPAISGANVLTF,TGTGCCAGCCGCCGGACACCCGCCATCTCTGGGGCCAACGTCCTGACTTTC
TRBJ2-5,.,.,TRBV7-6,CASSLGGLDQETQYF,TGTGCCAGCAGCTTAGGCGGCCTGGATCAAGAGACCCAGTACTTC
TRBJ2-2,once,.,TRBV5-1,CASSFRTANTGELFF,TGCGCCAGCAGCTTCAGGACAGCTAACACCGGGGAGCTGTTTTTT
TRBJ1-2,.,.,TRBV7-2,CASSSYRDYGYTF,TGTGCCAGCAGCTCGTACAGGGACTATGGCTACACCTTC
TRBJ2-3,.,.,TRBV9,CASSVVSADTQYF,TGTGCCAGCAGCGTAGTATCCGCAGATACGCAGTATTTT
TRBJ1-2,.,TRBD1,TRBV11-3,CASSLTGAYYGYTF,TGTGCCAGCAGCTTAACAGGGGCCTACTATGGCTACACCTTC
TRBJ2-3,.,TRBD2,TRBV5-1,CASSSGLASTDTQYF,TGCGCCAGCAGCTCCGGACTAGCGTCCACAGATACGCAGTATTTT
TRBJ2-7,.,.,TRBV18,CASSPTTDYEQYF,TGTGCCAGCTCACCGACGACAGACTACGAGCAGTACTTC
TRBJ1-1,.,.,TRBV27,CASSPGWDTEAFF,TGTGCCAGCAGTCCGGGTTGGGACACTGAAGCTTTCTTT
TRBJ2-3,.,.,TRBV9,CASSVVGDASTDTQYF,TGTGCCAGCAGCGTAGTAGGGGATGCTAGCACAGATACGCAGTATTTT
TRBJ1-4,once,.,TRBV28,CASSHGQFNEKLFF,TGTGCCAGCAGCCACGGACAGTTTAATGAAAAACTGTTTTTT
TRBJ1-1,.,TRBD1,TRBV5-4,CASSPDDRVTEAFF,TGTGCCAGCAGCCCCGACGACAGGGTCACTGAAGCTTTCTTT
TRBJ2-2,.,.,TRBV13,CASRSGNTGELFF,TGTGCCAGCAGGAGCGGGAACACCGGGGAGCTGTTTTTT
TRBJ2-3,.,TRBD2,TRBV2,CASSGLAGEDTQYF,TGTGCCAGCAGTGGACTAGCGGGAGAGGATACGCAGTATTTT
TRBJ2-1,.,.,TRBV11-3,CASSLDLSTGSYNEQFF,TGTGCCAGCAGCTTAGATCTCTCCACAGGGTCTTACAATGAGCAGTTCTTC
TRBJ2-7,once,TRBD1,TRBV13,CASSAGTGGLYEQYF,TGTGCCAGCAGCGCCGGGACAGGGGGTTTGTACGAGCAGTACTTC
TRBJ2-7,.,TRBD2,TRBV19,CASSMIGGNYEQYF,TGTGCCAGTAGTATGATCGGGGGGAACTACGAGCAGTACTTC
TRBJ2-1,.,.,TRBV7-9,CASSLPQALLNEQFF,TGTGCCAGCAGCTTACCCCAGGCCCTCCTCAATGAGCAGTTCTTC
TRBJ2-1,once,TRBD2,TRBV6-5,CASIPTSGDYNEQFF,TGTGCCAGCATCCCGACTAGCGGGGACTACAATGAGCAGTTCTTC
TRBJ2-5,.,.,TRBV13,CASSARGREETQYF,TGTGCCAGCAGTGCTAGGGGCCGAGAAGAGACCCAGTACTTC
TRBJ2-1,.,.,TRBV12-5,CASAYNEQFF,TGTGCTAGCGCCTACAATGAGCAGTTCTTC
TRBJ2-5,.,TRBD2,TRBV19,CASSSPGLAGAETQYF,TGTGCCAGTAGTTCCCCAGGACTAGCGGGAGCGGAGACCCAGTACTTC
TRBJ2-5,.,TRBD2,TRBV5-1,CASSLAIAGAGETQYF,TGCGCCAGCAGCTTAGCAATAGCGGGAGCGGGGGAGACCCAGTACTTC
TRBJ1-5,few,TRBD1,TRBV15,CATETGVGNQPQHF,TGTGCCACCGAGACAGGGGTTGGCAATCAGCCCCAGCATTTT
TRBJ1-2,once,.,TRBV7-2,CASSLGGSYGYTF,TGTGCCAGCAGCTTAGGAGGCAGCTATGGCTACACCTTC
TRBJ1-1,.,.,TRBV19,CASSIDLTSAAEAFF,TGTGCCAGTAGTATAGATCTGACCTCTGCGGCTGAAGCTTTCTTT
TRBJ2-1,.,.,TRBV29-1,CSVEDGTFEQFF,TGCAGCGTTGAAGATGGGACTTTTGAGCAGTTCTTC
TRBJ2-1,.,.,TRBV16,CASSQGIASSYNKQFF,TGTGCCAGCAGCCAAGGAATAGCTAGCTCCTACAATAAGCAGTTCTTC
TRBJ2-3,.,.,TRBV5-6,CASSLGRGTDTQYF,TGTGCCAGCAGCTTGGGGAGGGGTACAGATACGCAGTATTTT
TRBJ1-2,.,.,TRBV4-2,CASSPLEGNYGYTF,TGTGCCAGCAGCCCCCTCGAGGGTAACTATGGCTACACCTTC
TRBJ1-2,few,.,TRBV19,CASSTRQDYGYTF,TGTGCCAGTAGTACCCGACAGGACTATGGCTACACCTTC
TRBJ1-4,.,.,TRBV5-5,CASRPLGPAGEKLFF,TGTGCCAGCAGGCCCTTGGGTCCGGCGGGTGAAAAACTGTTTTTT